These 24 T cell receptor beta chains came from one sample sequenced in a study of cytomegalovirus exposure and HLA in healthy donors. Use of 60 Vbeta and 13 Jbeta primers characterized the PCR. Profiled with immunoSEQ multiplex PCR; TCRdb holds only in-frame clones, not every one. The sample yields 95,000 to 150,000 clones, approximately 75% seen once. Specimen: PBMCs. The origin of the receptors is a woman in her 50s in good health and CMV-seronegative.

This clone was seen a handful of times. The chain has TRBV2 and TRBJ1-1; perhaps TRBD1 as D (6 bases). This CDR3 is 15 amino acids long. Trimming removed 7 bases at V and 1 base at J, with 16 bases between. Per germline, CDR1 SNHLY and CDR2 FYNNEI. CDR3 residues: CASKEQGLGNTEAFF. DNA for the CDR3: TGTGCCAGCAAAGAGCAGGGGTTGGGGAACACTGAAGCTTTCTTT.

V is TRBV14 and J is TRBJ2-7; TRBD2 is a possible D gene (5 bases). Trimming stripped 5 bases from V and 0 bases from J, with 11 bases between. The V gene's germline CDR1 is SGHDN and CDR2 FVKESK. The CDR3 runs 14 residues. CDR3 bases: TGTGCCAGCAGCTACTACGGGGTCTCCTACGAGCAGTACTTC. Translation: CASSYYGVSYEQYF.

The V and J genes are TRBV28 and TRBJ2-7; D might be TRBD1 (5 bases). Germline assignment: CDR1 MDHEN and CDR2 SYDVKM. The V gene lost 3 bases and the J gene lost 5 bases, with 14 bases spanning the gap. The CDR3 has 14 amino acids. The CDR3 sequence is CASSFGSAGNEQYF. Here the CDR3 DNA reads TGTGCCAGCAGTTTTGGTTCGGCAGGGAACGAGCAGTACTTC.

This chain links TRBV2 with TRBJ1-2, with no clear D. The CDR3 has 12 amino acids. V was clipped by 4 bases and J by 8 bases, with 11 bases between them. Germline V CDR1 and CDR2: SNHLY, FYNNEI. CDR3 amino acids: CASSVDIEGYTF. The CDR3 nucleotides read TGTGCCAGCAGTGTAGACATTGAAGGCTACACCTTC.

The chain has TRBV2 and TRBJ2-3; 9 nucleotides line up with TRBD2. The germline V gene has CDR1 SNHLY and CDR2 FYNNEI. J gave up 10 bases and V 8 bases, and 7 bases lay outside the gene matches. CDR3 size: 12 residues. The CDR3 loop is CASAIEREAQYF. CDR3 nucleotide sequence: TGTGCCAGCGCTATCGAGCGGGAGGCGCAGTATTTT.

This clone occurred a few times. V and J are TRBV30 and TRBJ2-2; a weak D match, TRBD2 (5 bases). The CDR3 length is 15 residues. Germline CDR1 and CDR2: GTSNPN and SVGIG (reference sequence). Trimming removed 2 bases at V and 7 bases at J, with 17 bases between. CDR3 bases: TGTGCCTGGAGTAACTTGGGAAGGGAGAACGGGGAGCTGTTTTTT. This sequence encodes CAWSNLGRENGELFF.

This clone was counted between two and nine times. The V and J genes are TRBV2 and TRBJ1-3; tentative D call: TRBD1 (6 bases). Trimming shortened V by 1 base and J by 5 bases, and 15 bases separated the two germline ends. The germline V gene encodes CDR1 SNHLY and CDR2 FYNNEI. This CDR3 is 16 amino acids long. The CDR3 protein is CASSEVLGQQRNTIYF. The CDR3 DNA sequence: TGTGCCAGCAGTGAAGTATTAGGACAGCAAAGAAACACCATATATTTT.

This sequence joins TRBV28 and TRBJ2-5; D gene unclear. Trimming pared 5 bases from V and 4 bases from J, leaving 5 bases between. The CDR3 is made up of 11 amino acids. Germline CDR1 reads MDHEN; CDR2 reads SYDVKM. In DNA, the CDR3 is TGTGCCAGCAGTCAGCGAGAGACCCAGTACTTC. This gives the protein CASSQRETQYF.

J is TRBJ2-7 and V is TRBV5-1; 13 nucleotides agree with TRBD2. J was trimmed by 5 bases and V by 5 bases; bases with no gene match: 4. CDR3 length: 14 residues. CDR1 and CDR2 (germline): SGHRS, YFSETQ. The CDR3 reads CASRATSGRNEQYF. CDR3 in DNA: TGCGCCAGCAGAGCGACTAGCGGGAGGAACGAGCAGTACTTC.

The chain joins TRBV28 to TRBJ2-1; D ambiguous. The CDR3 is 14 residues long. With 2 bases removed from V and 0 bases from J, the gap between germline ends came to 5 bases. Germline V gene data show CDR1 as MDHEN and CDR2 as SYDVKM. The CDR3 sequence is CASSLAISYNEQFF. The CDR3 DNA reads TGTGCCAGCAGTTTAGCGATCTCCTACAATGAGCAGTTCTTC.

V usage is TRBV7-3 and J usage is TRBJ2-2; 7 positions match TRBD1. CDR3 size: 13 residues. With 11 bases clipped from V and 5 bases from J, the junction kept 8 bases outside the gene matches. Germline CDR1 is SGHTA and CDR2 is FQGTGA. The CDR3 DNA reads TGTGCCTGCCACCAGGGGGTAACCGGGGAGCTGTTTTTT. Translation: CACHQGVTGELFF.

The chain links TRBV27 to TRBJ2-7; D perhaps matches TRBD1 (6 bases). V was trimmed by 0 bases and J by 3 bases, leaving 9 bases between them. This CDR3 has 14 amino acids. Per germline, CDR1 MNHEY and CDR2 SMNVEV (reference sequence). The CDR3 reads CASSLSDSSYEQYF. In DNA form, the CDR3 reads TGTGCCAGCAGTTTATCGGACAGCAGCTACGAGCAGTACTTC.

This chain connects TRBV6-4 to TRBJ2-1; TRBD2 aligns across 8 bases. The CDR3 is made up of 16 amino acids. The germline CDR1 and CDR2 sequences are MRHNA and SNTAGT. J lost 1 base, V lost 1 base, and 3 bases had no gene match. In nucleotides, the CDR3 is TGTGCCAGCAGTGACTTTATAGCGGGGTCCTACAATGAGCAGTTCTTC. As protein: CASSDFIAGSYNEQFF.

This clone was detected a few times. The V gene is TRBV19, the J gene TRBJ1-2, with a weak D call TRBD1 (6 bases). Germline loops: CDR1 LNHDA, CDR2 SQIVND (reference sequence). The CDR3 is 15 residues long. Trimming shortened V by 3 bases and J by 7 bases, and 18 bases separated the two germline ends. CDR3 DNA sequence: TGTGCCAGTAGTATCCCCCTAACAGGGAACGGTGGCTACACCTTC. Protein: CASSIPLTGNGGYTF.

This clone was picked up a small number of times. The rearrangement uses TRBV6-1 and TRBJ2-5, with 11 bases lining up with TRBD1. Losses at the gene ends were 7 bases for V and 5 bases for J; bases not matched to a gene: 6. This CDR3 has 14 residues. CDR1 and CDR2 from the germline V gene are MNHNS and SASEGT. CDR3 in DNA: TGTGCCAGCAATGGACAGGGGGCAGGGGAGACCCAGTACTTC. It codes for CASNGQGAGETQYF.

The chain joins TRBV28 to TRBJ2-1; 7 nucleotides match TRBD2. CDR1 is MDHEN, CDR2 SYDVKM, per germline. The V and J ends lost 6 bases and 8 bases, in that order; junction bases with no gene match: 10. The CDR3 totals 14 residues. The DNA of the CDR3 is TGTGCCAGCAGGCAACTAGCGCTAATAGATGAGCAGTTCTTC. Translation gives CASRQLALIDEQFF.

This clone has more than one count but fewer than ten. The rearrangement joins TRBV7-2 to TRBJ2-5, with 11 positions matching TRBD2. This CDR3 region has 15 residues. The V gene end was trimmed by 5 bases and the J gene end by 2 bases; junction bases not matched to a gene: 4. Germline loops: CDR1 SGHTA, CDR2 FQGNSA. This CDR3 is CASSARLAGQETQYF. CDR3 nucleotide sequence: TGTGCCAGCAGCGCCCGACTAGCGGGACAAGAGACCCAGTACTTC.

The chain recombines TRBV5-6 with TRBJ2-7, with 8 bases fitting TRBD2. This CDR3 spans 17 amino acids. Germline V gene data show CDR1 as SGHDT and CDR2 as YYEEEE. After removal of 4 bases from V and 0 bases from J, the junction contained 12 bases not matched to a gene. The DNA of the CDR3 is TGTGCCAGCAGCCGACCTGGACTAGCCTTTATCTCCTACGAGCAGTACTTC. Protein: CASSRPGLAFISYEQYF.

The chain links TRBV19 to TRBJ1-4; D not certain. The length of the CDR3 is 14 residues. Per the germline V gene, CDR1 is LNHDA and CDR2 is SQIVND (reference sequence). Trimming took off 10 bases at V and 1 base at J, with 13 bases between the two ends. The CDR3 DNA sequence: TGTGCCACCACACCCCCTGGAACTAATGAAAAACTGTTTTTT. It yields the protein CATTPPGTNEKLFF. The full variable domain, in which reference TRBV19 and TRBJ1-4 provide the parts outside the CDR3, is DGGITQSPKYLFRKEGQNVTLSCEQNLNHDAMYWYRQDPGQGLRLIYYSQIVNDFQKGDIAEGYSVSREKKESFPLTVTSAQKNPTAFYLCATTPPGTNEKLFFGSGTQLSVL.

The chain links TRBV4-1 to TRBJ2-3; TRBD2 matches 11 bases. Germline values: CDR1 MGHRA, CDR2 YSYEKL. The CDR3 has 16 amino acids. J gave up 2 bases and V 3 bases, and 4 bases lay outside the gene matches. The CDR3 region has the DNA TGCGCCAGCAGCCATCTACTAGCGGGAGTCACAGATACGCAGTATTTT. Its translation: CASSHLLAGVTDTQYF.

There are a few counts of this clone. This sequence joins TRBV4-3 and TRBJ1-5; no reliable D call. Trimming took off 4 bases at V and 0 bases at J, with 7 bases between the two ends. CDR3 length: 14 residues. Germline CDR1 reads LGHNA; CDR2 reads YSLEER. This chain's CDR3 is CASSPQNSNQPQHF. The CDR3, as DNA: TGCGCCAGCAGCCCCCAGAATAGCAATCAGCCCCAGCATTTT.

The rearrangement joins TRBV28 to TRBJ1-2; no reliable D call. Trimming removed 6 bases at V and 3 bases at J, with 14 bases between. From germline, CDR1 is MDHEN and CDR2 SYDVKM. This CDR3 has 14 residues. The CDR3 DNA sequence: TGTGCCAGCAGCAACACCCAGTCTTACTATGGCTACACCTTC. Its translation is CASSNTQSYYGYTF.

The chain's CDR3 is CASSGLGTSGITYEQYF. CDR3 DNA sequence: TGCGCCAGCAGCGGCCTTGGGACTAGCGGAATAACGTACGAGCAGTACTTC. V and J are TRBV5-1 and TRBJ2-7; 11 bases are a match to TRBD2. The CDR3 loop spans 17 amino acids. V gave up 4 bases and J gave up 4 bases; unmatched junction bases: 13. The V gene's germline CDR1 is SGHRS and CDR2 YFSETQ.

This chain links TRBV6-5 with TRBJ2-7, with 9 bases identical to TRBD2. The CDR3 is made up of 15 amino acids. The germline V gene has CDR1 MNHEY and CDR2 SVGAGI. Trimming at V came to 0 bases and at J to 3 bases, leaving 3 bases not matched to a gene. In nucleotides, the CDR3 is TGTGCCAGCAGTTACTCTCAGCGGGGGGACTACGAGCAGTACTTC. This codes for CASSYSQRGDYEQYF.